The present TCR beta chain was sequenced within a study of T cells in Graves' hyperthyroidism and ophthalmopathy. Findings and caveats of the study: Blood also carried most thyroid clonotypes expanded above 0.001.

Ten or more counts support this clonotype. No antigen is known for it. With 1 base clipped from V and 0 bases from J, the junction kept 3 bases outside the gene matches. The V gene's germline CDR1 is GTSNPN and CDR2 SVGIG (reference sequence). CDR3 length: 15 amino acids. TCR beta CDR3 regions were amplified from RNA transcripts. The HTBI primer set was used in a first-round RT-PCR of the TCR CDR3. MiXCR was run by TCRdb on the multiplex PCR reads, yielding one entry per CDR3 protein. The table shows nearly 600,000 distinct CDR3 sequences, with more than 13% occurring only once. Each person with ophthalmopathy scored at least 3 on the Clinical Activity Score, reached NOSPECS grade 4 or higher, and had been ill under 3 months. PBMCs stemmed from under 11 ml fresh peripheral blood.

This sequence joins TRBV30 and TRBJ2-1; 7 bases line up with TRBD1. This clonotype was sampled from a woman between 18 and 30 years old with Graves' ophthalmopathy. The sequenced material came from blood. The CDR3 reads CAWSAGQSSYNEQFF. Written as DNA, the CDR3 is TGTGCCTGGAGTGCGGGACAGAGCTCCTACAATGAGCAGTTCTTC.